A single sample gave rise to the 9 T cell receptor beta chains below, sequenced in a study of cytomegalovirus exposure and HLA in healthy donors. This PCR relied on a set of 60 Vbeta primers and 13 Jbeta primers. Profiling relied on immunoSEQ multiplex PCR, and the TCRdb table lists in-frame clones only, not all of them. The repertoire holds roughly 180,000 clones, with almost 80% as singletons. The sample taken for sequencing was PBMCs. The receptor source for this set is a man aged 50-59 years in good health and CMV-seropositive.

The chain joins TRBV7-8 to TRBJ1-3, with TRBD1 identical over 11 bases. The CDR3 spans 14 residues. Trimming at V came to 5 bases and at J to 5 bases, leaving 2 bases not matched to a gene. From germline, CDR1 is SGHVS and CDR2 FQNEAQ. Here the CDR3 reads CASSGQGARNTIYF. CDR3 nucleotide sequence: TGTGCCAGCAGCGGACAGGGGGCGAGAAACACCATATATTTT.

The chain employs TRBV19 and TRBJ2-1; TRBD2 matches at 13 bases. Trimming removed 4 bases from V and 7 bases from J; junction bases left unmatched: 7. The CDR3 spans 16 residues. Looked up from germline, CDR1 is LNHDA and CDR2 is SQIVND (reference sequence). CDR3: CASSTLAGGFGNEQFF. The CDR3 DNA follows: TGTGCCAGTAGTACACTAGCGGGGGGGTTCGGTAATGAGCAGTTCTTC.

This clone was detected only a few times. This chain links TRBV2 with TRBJ1-5; the D is unclear. CDR1 and CDR2 (germline): SNHLY, FYNNEI. V was pared by 3 bases and J by 0 bases, with 9 bases between. This CDR3 spans 15 amino acids. The CDR3 region has the DNA TGTGCCAGCAGTGAGTCCCACAATAGCAATCAGCCCCAGCATTTT. It yields the protein CASSESHNSNQPQHF.

V gene TRBV2 combines with J gene TRBJ2-5; unclear D gene. Between the trimmed V and J ends, which lost 3 bases and 3 bases, there was a span of 8 bases. This CDR3 has 13 residues. CDR1 and CDR2 (germline): SNHLY, FYNNEI. CDR3 DNA sequence: TGTGCCAGCAGTGAGCAGGTGAAAGAGACCCAGTACTTC. Translating it yields CASSEQVKETQYF.

This clone has just a few counts. This chain uses TRBV7-8 with TRBJ2-3, with 7 nucleotides matching TRBD1. V was clipped by 4 bases and J by 9 bases; unmatched bases: 4. The length of the CDR3 is 12 residues. Germline V CDR1 and CDR2: SGHVS, FQNEAQ. In DNA form, the CDR3 reads TGTGCCAGCAGCTCTAACAGGGGCACGCAGTATTTT. This encodes CASSSNRGTQYF.

The J gene is TRBJ1-1, the V gene TRBV6-5; 8 nucleotides line up with TRBD1. Trimming took 5 bases from V and 10 from J; bases not matched to a gene: 9. The CDR3 is 13 residues long. Germline lookup yields CDR1 MNHEY and CDR2 SVGAGI. CDR3 nucleotide sequence: TGTGCCAGCAGTCGTAGACAGGGGATCGGAGCTTTCTTT. This sequence encodes CASSRRQGIGAFF.

The V and J genes are TRBV11-2 and TRBJ1-1, with a weak D call TRBD1 (5 bases). This CDR3 has 16 amino acids. Trimming stripped 5 bases from V and 1 base from J, with 17 bases between. Germline CDR1 is SGHAT and CDR2 is FQNNGV. CDR3 nucleotides: TGTGCCAGCAGCAAGGGACTAATCAAGGAGAACACTGAAGCTTTCTTT. Residues: CASSKGLIKENTEAFF. Complete variable domain (other parts from reference TRBV11-2 and TRBJ1-1): EAGVAQSPRYKIIEKRQSVAFWCNPISGHATLYWYQQILGQGPKLLIQFQNNGVVDDSQLPKDRFSAERLKGVDSTLKIQPAKLEDSAVYLCASSKGLIKENTEAFFGQGTRLTVV.

This rearrangement joins TRBV28 to TRBJ1-1; 7 bases align to TRBD1. CDR1 MDHEN and CDR2 SYDVKM come from the germline V gene. V lost 5 bases and J lost 5; bases outside the gene matches: 8. The CDR3 spans 14 residues. CDR3 DNA sequence: TGTGCCAGCAGTCGCCCACAGGGGAGGACTGAAGCTTTCTTT. It specifies CASSRPQGRTEAFF.

This chain joins TRBV7-8 and TRBJ2-7; D not resolved. The germline V gene encodes CDR1 SGHVS and CDR2 FQNEAQ. This CDR3 comprises 15 residues. Trimming removed 1 base at V and 0 bases at J, with 10 bases between. The DNA of the CDR3 is TGTGCCAGCAGCTTAGGCTCCCACAGCTCCTACGAGCAGTACTTC. Translation: CASSLGSHSSYEQYF.